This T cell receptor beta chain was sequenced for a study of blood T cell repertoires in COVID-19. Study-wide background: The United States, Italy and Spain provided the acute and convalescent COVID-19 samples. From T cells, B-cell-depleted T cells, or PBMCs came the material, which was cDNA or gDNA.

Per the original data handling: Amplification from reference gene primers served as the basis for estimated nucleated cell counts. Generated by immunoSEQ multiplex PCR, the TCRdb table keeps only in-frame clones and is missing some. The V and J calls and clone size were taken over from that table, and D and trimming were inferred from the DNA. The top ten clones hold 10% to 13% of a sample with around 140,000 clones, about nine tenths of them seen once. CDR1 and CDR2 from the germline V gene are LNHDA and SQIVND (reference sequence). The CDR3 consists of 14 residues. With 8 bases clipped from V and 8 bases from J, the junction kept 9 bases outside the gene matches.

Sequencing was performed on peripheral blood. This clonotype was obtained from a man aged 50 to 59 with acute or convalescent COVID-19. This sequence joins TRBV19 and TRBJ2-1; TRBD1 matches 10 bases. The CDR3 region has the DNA TGTGCCAGTGATACCGGGACAGGGGTCGATGAGCAGTTCTTC. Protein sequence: CASDTGTGVDEQFF.